This TCR beta chain emerged from a study of glioma-infiltrating T cells after dendritic cell vaccination. Study at large: Samples are from glioblastoma patients in Phase I and II dendritic cell vaccine trials. Study-level results: The cohort had few patients with full blood and tumor sets.

The CDR3 consists of 14 residues. V gave up 7 bases and J gave up 3 bases, with 15 bases separating them. Germline CDR1 and CDR2: MGHDK and SYGVNS. The PCR used 60 V beta and 13 J beta primers. TCRdb's copy holds only in-frame clones and misses some; the assay was immunoSEQ multiplex PCR. The profile shows 80,000 to 100,000 clones, over 60% of them singletons. Selection required adequate fresh-frozen tumor tissue plus more than two years' survival data. Remarks on this clone: The target antigen is unknown.

This clonotype was obtained from a human donor with glioblastoma. This rearrangement joins TRBV25-1 to TRBJ1-1; D gene unclear. This specimen consisted of blood, obtained before dendritic cell vaccination. The CDR3 protein is CASTPGSWDTEAFF. CDR3 in DNA: TGTGCCAGCACTCCGGGGAGCTGGGACACTGAAGCTTTCTTT.